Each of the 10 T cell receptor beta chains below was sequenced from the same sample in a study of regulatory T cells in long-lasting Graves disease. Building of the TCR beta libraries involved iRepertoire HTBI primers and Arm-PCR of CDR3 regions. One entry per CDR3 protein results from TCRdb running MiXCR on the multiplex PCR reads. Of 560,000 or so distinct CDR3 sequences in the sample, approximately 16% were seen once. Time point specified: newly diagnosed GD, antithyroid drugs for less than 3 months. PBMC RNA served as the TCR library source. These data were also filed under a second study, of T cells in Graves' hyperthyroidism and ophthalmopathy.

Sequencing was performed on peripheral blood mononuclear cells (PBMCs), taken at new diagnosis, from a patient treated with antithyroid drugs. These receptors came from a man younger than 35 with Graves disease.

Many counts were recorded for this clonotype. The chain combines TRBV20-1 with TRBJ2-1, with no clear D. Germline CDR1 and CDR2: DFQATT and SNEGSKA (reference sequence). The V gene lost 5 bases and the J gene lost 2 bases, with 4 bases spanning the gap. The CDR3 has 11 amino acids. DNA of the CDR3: TGCAGTGCTTCCCCCTACAATGAGCAGTTCTTC. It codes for CSASPYNEQFF.

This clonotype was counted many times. CDR3 residues: CASREYKTGGEQYF. The CDR3 region has the DNA TGTGCCAGCAGAGAATATAAAACAGGGGGCGAGCAGTACTTC. This rearrangement joins TRBV11-2 to TRBJ2-7; 8 bases align to TRBD1. Trimming removed 6 bases from V and 6 bases from J; junction bases left unmatched: 10. CDR1 and CDR2 (germline): SGHAT, FQNNGV. CDR3 size: 14 residues.

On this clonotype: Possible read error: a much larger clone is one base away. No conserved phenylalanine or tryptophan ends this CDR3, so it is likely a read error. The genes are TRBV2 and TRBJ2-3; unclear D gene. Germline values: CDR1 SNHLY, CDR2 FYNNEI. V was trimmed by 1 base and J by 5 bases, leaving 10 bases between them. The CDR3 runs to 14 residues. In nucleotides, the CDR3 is TGTGCCAGCAGTGAAGACTACCAGGTAGATACGCAGTATCTT. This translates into CASSEDYQVDTQYL.

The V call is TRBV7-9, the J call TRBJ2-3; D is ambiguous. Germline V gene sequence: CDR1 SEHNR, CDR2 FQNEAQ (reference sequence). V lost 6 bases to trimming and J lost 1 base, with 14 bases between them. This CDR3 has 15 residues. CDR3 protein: CASSSVKLGTDTQYF. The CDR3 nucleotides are TGTGCCAGCAGTTCCGTAAAGTTAGGCACAGATACGCAGTATTTT.

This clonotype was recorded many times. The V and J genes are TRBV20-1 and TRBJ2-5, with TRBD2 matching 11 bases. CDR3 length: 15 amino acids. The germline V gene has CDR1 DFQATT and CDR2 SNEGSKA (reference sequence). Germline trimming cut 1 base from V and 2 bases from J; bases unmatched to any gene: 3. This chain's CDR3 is CSARVAGGGQETQYF. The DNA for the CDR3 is TGCAGTGCTAGAGTAGCGGGAGGGGGACAAGAGACCCAGTACTTC.

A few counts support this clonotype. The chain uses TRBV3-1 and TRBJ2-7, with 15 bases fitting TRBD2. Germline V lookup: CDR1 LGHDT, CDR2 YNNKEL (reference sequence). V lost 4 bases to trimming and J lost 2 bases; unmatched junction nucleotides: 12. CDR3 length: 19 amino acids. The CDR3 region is CASSPSSGTSGRITYEQYF. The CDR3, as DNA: TGTGCCAGCAGCCCCTCCTCCGGGACTAGCGGGAGGATAACCTACGAGCAGTACTTC.

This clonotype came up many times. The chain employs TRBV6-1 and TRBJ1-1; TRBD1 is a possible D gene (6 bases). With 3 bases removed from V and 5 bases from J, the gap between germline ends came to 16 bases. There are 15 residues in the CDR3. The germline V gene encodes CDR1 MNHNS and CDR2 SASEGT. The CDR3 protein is CASSDYPSRGTEAFF. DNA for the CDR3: TGTGCCAGCAGTGACTACCCCTCCAGGGGAACTGAAGCTTTCTTT.

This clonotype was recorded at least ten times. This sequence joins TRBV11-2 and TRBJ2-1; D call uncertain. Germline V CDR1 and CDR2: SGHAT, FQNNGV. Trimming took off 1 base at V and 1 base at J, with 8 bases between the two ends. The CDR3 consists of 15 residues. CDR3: CASSLVQGSYNEQFF. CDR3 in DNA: TGTGCCAGCAGCTTAGTGCAAGGGTCCTACAATGAGCAGTTCTTC.

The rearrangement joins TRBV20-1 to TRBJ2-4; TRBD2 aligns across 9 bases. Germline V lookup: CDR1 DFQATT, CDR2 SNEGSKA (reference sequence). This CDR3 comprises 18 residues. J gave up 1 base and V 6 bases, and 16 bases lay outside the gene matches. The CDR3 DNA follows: TGCAGTGCCCAGCGCGCGGGAGGGGATTTAGGGGCCAAAAACATTCAGTACTTC. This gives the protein CSAQRAGGDLGAKNIQYF.

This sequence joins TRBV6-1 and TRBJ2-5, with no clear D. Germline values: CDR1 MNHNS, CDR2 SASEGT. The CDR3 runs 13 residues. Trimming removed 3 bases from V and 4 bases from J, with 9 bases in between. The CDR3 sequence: CASSDRVPETQYF. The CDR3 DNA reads TGTGCCAGCAGTGACCGAGTTCCAGAGACCCAGTACTTC.